Following are 26 T cell receptor beta chains from one sample sequenced in a study of T cells after yellow fever vaccination. TCRdb called the 5' RACE reads again in MiXCR, with one record for every CDR3 protein. The sample records a few hundred thousand distinct CDR3 sequences, about 6.2% being singletons. The specimen was PBMCs, collected 5 days after the yellow fever booster vaccination. The receptors shown here come from a man aged 30 to 39 who received the YFV17D yellow fever vaccine.

This clonotype has a handful of counts. The CDR3 nucleotides read TGTGCCAGCAGCTTATCAGTAACCAATGAGCAGTTCTTC. Residues: CASSLSVTNEQFF. This chain links TRBV7-2 with TRBJ2-1; D is undetermined. Deletions cut 2 bases from V and 6 bases from J, with 8 bases between. This CDR3 is 13 amino acids long. CDR1 is SGHTA and CDR2 is FQGNSA in the germline V gene.

This chain connects TRBV12-3 or TRBV12-4 to TRBJ2-5; 12 bases line up with TRBD2. The J segment lost 0 bases and the V segment lost 1 base, leaving 6 bases of the junction unmatched. This CDR3 region has 18 residues. CDR3 DNA sequence: TGTGCCAGCAGTTTAGGGATACTAGCGGGAGGCCACCAAGAGACCCAGTACTTC. Translated, it gives CASSLGILAGGHQETQYF.

This clonotype occurred a few times. V gene TRBV27 combines with J gene TRBJ2-3; D tentatively fits TRBD1 or TRBD2 (7 bases each). This CDR3 has 17 amino acids. Looked up from germline, CDR1 is MNHEY and CDR2 is SMNVEV (reference sequence). Trimming stripped 8 bases from V and 1 base from J, with 22 bases between. The DNA for the CDR3 is TGTGCCAGCTCCCGACAGGGAGGGTATGGTGGCACAGATACGCAGTATTTT. As protein: CASSRQGGYGGTDTQYF.

This clonotype came up many times. The genes are TRBV12-3 or TRBV12-4 and TRBJ1-2, with D possibly TRBD1 on 6 matching bases. This CDR3 is 12 amino acids long. V shed 6 bases and J shed 13 bases, with 18 bases lying between them. The CDR3 sequence: CASSLSKQGATF. CDR3 DNA: TGTGCCAGCAGCCTTTCAAAACAGGGAGCCACCTTC.

This clonotype was counted a few times. This sequence joins TRBV5-6 and TRBJ2-3; no firm D call. This CDR3 is 13 amino acids long. Looked up from germline, CDR1 is SGHDT and CDR2 is YYEEEE. V was shortened by 4 bases and J by 5 bases, with 11 bases between the two germline ends. Written as DNA, the CDR3 is TGTGCCAGCAGCGAAACGGACGGAGATACGCAGTATTTT. It codes for CASSETDGDTQYF.

This clonotype has a single count. The junction departs from the called germline gene at one end, perhaps through a read error. V is TRBV5-5 and J is TRBJ2-1; no clear D gene. The length of the CDR3 is 15 residues. CDR1 is SGHKS, CDR2 YYEKEE, per germline (reference sequence). The DNA of the CDR3 is TGTGCCATCAGCTTGGATCCCCTACTTTACAATGAGCAGTTCTTC. It is translated as CAISLDPLLYNEQFF.

This clonotype was picked up a small number of times. The CDR3 reads CASSIEWPGNTIYF. The CDR3 DNA reads as TGTGCCAGTAGTATAGAGTGGCCTGGAAACACCATATATTTT. This chain uses TRBV19 with TRBJ1-3; D remains unclear. V was clipped by 0 bases and J by 2 bases, with 5 bases between them. The V gene's germline CDR1 is LNHDA and CDR2 SQIVND (reference sequence). This CDR3 is 14 amino acids long.

This clonotype was seen a handful of times. The V call is TRBV5-1, the J call TRBJ2-1; D unclear. Looked up from germline, CDR1 is SGHRS and CDR2 is YFSETQ. This CDR3 has 13 amino acids. Trimming pared 7 bases from V and 4 bases from J, leaving 12 bases between. CDR3 in amino acids: CASYREEYNEQFF. The CDR3 DNA sequence: TGCGCCAGCTATAGAGAGGAGTACAATGAGCAGTTCTTC.

This clonotype was seen a few times. The chain carries TRBV12-3 or TRBV12-4 and TRBJ2-7, with 7 bases identical to TRBD1. V dropped 6 bases and J dropped 0; count of bases not matched to a gene: 8. This CDR3 is 15 amino acids long. The CDR3 coding sequence is TGTGCCAGCAGATTGACAGGGCAGATCTCCTACGAGCAGTACTTC. This sequence encodes CASRLTGQISYEQYF.

This clonotype was seen at least ten times. The chain links TRBV6-2 or TRBV6-3 to TRBJ2-1; TRBD1 aligns across 7 bases. Germline assignment: CDR1 MNHEY and CDR2 SVGEGT. Trimming removed 8 bases from V and 8 bases from J; junction bases left unmatched: 9. CDR3 length equals 13 residues. CDR3 coding DNA: TGTGCCAGCGGCCGGACAGGTGGCTATGAGCAGTTCTTC. Translated: CASGRTGGYEQFF.

Many counts were recorded for this clonotype. The V and J genes are TRBV11-2 and TRBJ2-3; D gene uncertain. This CDR3 spans 15 amino acids. V shed 3 bases and J shed 3 bases, with 13 bases lying between them. CDR1 is SGHAT and CDR2 is FQNNGV in the germline V gene. The CDR3 region has the DNA TGTGCCAGCAGCTTCTTTAGCCCTGGGACAGATACGCAGTATTTT. Protein sequence: CASSFFSPGTDTQYF.

This clonotype turned up a few times. The CDR3 region has the DNA TGTGCCAGCAGCGTTACCGTTGCAGGAAACACCATATATTTT. Residues: CASSVTVAGNTIYF. The rearrangement links TRBV5-6 to TRBJ1-3; D ambiguous. The CDR3 consists of 14 residues. V was cut by 4 bases and J by 4 bases, with 12 bases left in between. The germline V gene has CDR1 SGHDT and CDR2 YYEEEE.

This clonotype was picked up many times. The rearrangement joins TRBV2 to TRBJ2-3; D unclear. The length of the CDR3 is 12 residues. Per germline, CDR1 SNHLY and CDR2 FYNNEI. V was pared by 4 bases and J by 4 bases, with 6 bases between. CDR3 nucleotide sequence: TGTGCCAGCAGTGTCGGTGCAGATACGCAGTATTTT. It is translated as CASSVGADTQYF.

The chain joins TRBV27 to TRBJ1-6; D remains ambiguous. Trimming stripped 3 bases from V and 11 bases from J, with 14 bases between. The germline gives CDR1 MNHEY, CDR2 SMNVEV (reference sequence). This CDR3 has 14 amino acids. The CDR3 protein is CASSLKHGFTPLHF. CDR3 in DNA: TGTGCCAGCAGTTTGAAGCATGGATTCACACCCCTCCACTTT.

This clonotype was picked up many times. This chain links TRBV6-5 with TRBJ1-4; possible D gene TRBD1, 6 bases. From germline, CDR1 is MNHEY and CDR2 SVGAGI. V was shortened by 4 bases and J by 0 bases, with 21 bases between the two germline ends. The length of the CDR3 is 19 residues. DNA of the CDR3: TGTGCCAGCAGTTCCCCGGGGGGGGGCGACGCGGCAACTAATGAAAAACTGTTTTTT. Its protein is CASSSPGGGDAATNEKLFF.

The CDR3 spells CSVTTGTYEQYF. CDR3 coding DNA: TGCAGCGTGACTACGGGAACCTACGAGCAGTACTTC. V gene TRBV29-1 combines with J gene TRBJ2-7; a possible D gene is TRBD2 (5 bases). Germline CDR1 and CDR2: SQVTM and ANQGSEA. This CDR3 spans 12 amino acids. The V end lost 6 bases, the J end lost 2 bases, and 11 bases lay between the germline ends.

The genes are TRBV3-1 and TRBJ1-1; D is unclear. Trimming removed 1 base at V and 11 bases at J, with 8 bases between. The germline V gene encodes CDR1 LGHDT and CDR2 YNNKEL (reference sequence). CDR3 length equals 11 residues. CDR3 coding DNA: TGTGCCAGCAGCCAAGGTACGGTGGCTTTCTTT. This gives the protein CASSQGTVAFF.

This clonotype was seen repeatedly, ten times or more. The chain employs TRBV5-1 and TRBJ1-3; 8 bases are a match to TRBD1. CDR1 SGHRS and CDR2 YFSETQ come from the germline V gene. This CDR3 has 15 residues. V trimming: 2 bases; J trimming: 4 bases; junction bases outside the gene matches: 5. The CDR3 DNA reads as TGCGCCAGCAGCTTCAACCGGGACAGGGGAAACACCATATATTTT. Its protein product is CASSFNRDRGNTIYF. Full variable domain (rest looked up from reference TRBV5-1 and TRBJ1-3): KAGVTQTPRYLIKTRGQQVTLSCSPISGHRSVSWYQQTPGQGLQFLFEYFSETQRNKGNFPGRFSGRQFSNSRSEMNVSTLELGDSALYLCASSFNRDRGNTIYFGEGSWLTVV.

V is TRBV5-4 and J is TRBJ2-2; 9 bases align to TRBD1. Germline assignment: CDR1 SGHNT and CDR2 YYREEE (reference sequence). The CDR3 is 17 amino acids. Unmatched junction bases numbered 13, after V lost 4 bases and J lost 6 bases. CDR3 residues: CASSLISGTGSSGELFF. The DNA for the CDR3 is TGTGCCAGCAGCCTAATATCCGGGACAGGGTCATCCGGGGAGCTGTTTTTT.

V is TRBV6-5 and J is TRBJ1-5; D gene unclear. V was trimmed by 4 bases and J by 4 bases, leaving 8 bases between them. The germline V gene has CDR1 MNHEY and CDR2 SVGAGI. This CDR3 has 13 amino acids. The DNA of the CDR3 is TGTGCCAGCAGTTGGTCCAGTAATCAGCCCCAGCATTTT. It yields the protein CASSWSSNQPQHF.

This clonotype came up a few times. J is TRBJ1-2 and V is TRBV6-5, with no clear D. V lost 0 bases and J lost 4, with 12 bases in between. Germline values: CDR1 MNHEY, CDR2 SVGAGI. This CDR3 region has 15 residues. The CDR3 DNA is TGTGCCAGCAGTTACTCGAACGGAGGGTTCTATGGCTACACCTTC. Its protein product is CASSYSNGGFYGYTF.

This clonotype was counted between two and nine times. The genes are TRBV7-3 and TRBJ2-2, with D possibly matching TRBD2 (6 bases). V lost 0 bases and J 2 bases, leaving 13 bases between the germline ends. The CDR3 extends over 17 amino acids. Per the germline V gene, CDR1 is SGHTA and CDR2 is FQGTGA. The CDR3 sequence is CASSLTPGTYNTGELFF. CDR3 bases: TGTGCCAGCAGCTTAACCCCCGGGACTTACAACACCGGGGAGCTGTTTTTT. The full variable domain, its missing parts supplied by reference TRBV7-3 and TRBJ2-2, is GAGVSQTPSNKVTEKGKYVELRCDPISGHTALYWYRQSLGQGPEFLIYFQGTGAADDSGLPNDRFFAVRPEGSVSTLKIQRTERGDSAVYLCASSLTPGTYNTGELFFGEGSRLTVL.

This clonotype was detected only a few times. V is TRBV29-1 and J is TRBJ2-2, with D possibly being TRBD2 (5 bases). Looked up from germline, CDR1 is SQVTM and CDR2 is ANQGSEA. The CDR3 length is 15 residues. V shed 2 bases and J shed 8 bases, with 18 bases lying between them. CDR3 sequence: CSVELLAPVSGELFF. The CDR3 coding sequence is TGCAGCGTTGAATTATTAGCGCCCGTTTCTGGGGAGCTGTTTTTT.

The chain recombines TRBV2 with TRBJ2-3, with D perhaps TRBD2 (7 bases). The V end was cut by 6 bases, the J end by 1 base, with 20 bases between. The germline gives CDR1 SNHLY, CDR2 FYNNEI. The CDR3 sequence is 17 residues long. DNA of the CDR3: TGTGCCAGCAGCGTAAGGGGGGGGCTACGCGGCACAGATACGCAGTATTTT. Encoded protein: CASSVRGGLRGTDTQYF. The variable domain in full, completed from reference TRBV2 and TRBJ2-3, reads EPEVTQTPSHQVTQMGQEVILRCVPISNHLYFYWYRQILGQKVEFLVSFYNNEISEKSEIFDDQFSVERPDGSNFTLKIRSTKLEDSAMYFCASSVRGGLRGTDTQYFGPGTRLTVL.

This clonotype showed up many times. The chain combines TRBV12-3 or TRBV12-4 with TRBJ2-2; TRBD1 matches 9 bases. The CDR3 has 15 amino acids. The junction had 9 bases not matched to a gene; V was cut back by 7 bases and J by 6 bases. The CDR3: CASNNLGQGAGELFF. For the CDR3, the DNA is TGTGCCAGCAATAACTTGGGACAGGGCGCCGGGGAGCTGTTTTTT.

The chain uses TRBV28 and TRBJ2-3, with 8 bases that match TRBD1. V was clipped by 5 bases and J by 5 bases; unmatched bases: 6. CDR1 and CDR2 (germline): MDHEN, SYDVKM. This CDR3 contains 14 residues. For the CDR3, the DNA is TGTGCCAGCAGTCCCCGGGACAGGAGAGATACGCAGTATTTT. This sequence encodes CASSPRDRRDTQYF.